This T cell receptor (beta chain) originates from a study of T cells in localized non-small cell lung cancer. The CDR3 has 14 amino acids. CDR1 SGHNT and CDR2 YENEEA come from the germline V gene. Trimming removed 2 bases at V and 0 bases at J, with 7 bases between. Here immunoSEQ multiplex PCR was the method, and the copy in TCRdb shows in-frame clones only, minus some. Found here are under 3,500 clones, about 26% of them singletons; the top ten hold 20% to 25%. This clone was seen a few times. This specimen consisted of lung tumor tissue, obtained before any cancer treatment. The clonotype comes from a woman aged 40 to 75 with stage I squamous cell lung carcinoma. The V gene is TRBV11-3, the J gene TRBJ1-1; D gene unclear. CDR3: CASSLMSLNTEAFF. In nucleotides, the CDR3 is TGTGCCAGCAGCTTAATGAGTCTGAACACTGAAGCTTTCTTT.